The 32 T cell receptor beta chains reported below all come from one sample, sequenced in a study of T cell responses to AZD1222 COVID-19 vaccine. Profiled with immunoSEQ multiplex PCR; TCRdb holds only in-frame clones, not every one. The sample includes roughly 24,000 clones, about 90% seen only once; the top ten take around 2.9%. The material was peripheral blood, obtained 28 days after the second AZD1222 dose. The receptors originated from an adult who received the AZD1222 COVID-19 vaccine.

CDR3 nucleotides: TGTGCCAGCAGTACCCCGGCGGGGGGGCAGAATGAGCAGTTCTTC. It yields the protein CASSTPAGGQNEQFF. The chain employs TRBV27 and TRBJ2-1; TRBD2 matches at 9 bases. Germline V CDR1 and CDR2: MNHEY, SMNVEV (reference sequence). Trimming took 5 bases from V and 7 from J; bases not matched to a gene: 9. The CDR3 has 15 residues.

This sequence joins TRBV5-5 and TRBJ1-5, with TRBD1 identical over 8 bases. The junction had 8 bases not matched to a gene; V was cut back by 4 bases and J by 5 bases. CDR3 length: 15 amino acids. Germline-derived CDR1 and CDR2 are SGHKS and YYEKEE (reference sequence). As DNA, the CDR3 is TGTGCCAGCAGCGGGGAGGACAGGGCCGATCAGCCCCAGCATTTT. The encoded protein is CASSGEDRADQPQHF.

The J gene is TRBJ2-6, the V gene TRBV6-2 or TRBV6-3; D is unclear. The V end was cut by 5 bases, the J end by 4 bases, with 3 bases between. This CDR3 comprises 12 residues. Germline loops: CDR1 MNHEY, CDR2 SVGEGT. CDR3 region: CASSRGANVLTF. The CDR3 nucleotides are TGTGCCAGCAGTCGGGGGGCCAACGTCCTGACTTTC.

The V call is TRBV5-1, the J call TRBJ2-7; 8 nucleotides agree with TRBD2. The CDR3 runs 13 residues. Germline V lookup: CDR1 SGHRS, CDR2 YFSETQ. V was pared by 2 bases and J by 3 bases, with 1 base of the junction left unmatched. CDR3 in DNA: TGCGCCAGCAGCTTCCGGGAGGGCTACGAGCAGTACTTC. Amino acid sequence: CASSFREGYEQYF.

V and J are TRBV6-5 and TRBJ2-7; 7 nucleotides align to TRBD2. Looked up from germline, CDR1 is MNHEY and CDR2 is SVGAGI. V lost 6 bases and J lost 4; bases outside the gene matches: 6. This CDR3 has 13 amino acids. The CDR3 bases are TGTGCCAGCAGACTGTACGGGGGGTACGAGCAGTACTTC. Protein product: CASRLYGGYEQYF.

This clone has just a few counts. V gene TRBV12-3 or TRBV12-4 combines with J gene TRBJ2-6; no firm D call. V lost 6 bases and J 2 bases, leaving 5 bases between the germline ends. The CDR3 is 13 residues long. CDR3 nucleotide sequence: TGTGCCAGCAGCGGTGCTGGGGCCAACGTCCTGACTTTC. Translation gives CASSGAGANVLTF.

This chain joins TRBV7-3 and TRBJ2-5; 7 bases line up with TRBD2. V shed 5 bases and J 1 base; nucleotides not matched to a gene: 10. The CDR3 runs to 16 residues. The germline V gene encodes CDR1 SGHTA and CDR2 FQGTGA. CDR3 region: CASSPTGTTIQETQYF. CDR3 DNA sequence: TGTGCCAGCAGCCCAACGGGGACTACCATCCAAGAGACCCAGTACTTC.

V and J are TRBV9 and TRBJ2-2; D might be TRBD2 (5 bases). Trimming removed 4 bases from V and 1 base from J, with 14 bases in between. This CDR3 is built from 16 residues. From germline, CDR1 is SGDLS and CDR2 YYNGEE. CDR3: CASSPRGDLNTGELFF. In DNA, the CDR3 is TGTGCCAGCAGCCCCCGGGGAGATTTGAACACCGGGGAGCTGTTTTTT.

The J gene is TRBJ1-2, the V gene TRBV18; D gene unclear. Per the germline V gene, CDR1 is KGHSH and CDR2 is LQKENI. This CDR3 has 12 residues. The germline V and J ends were trimmed by 5 bases and 4 bases, with 8 bases remaining between them. Here the CDR3 DNA reads TGTGCCAGCTCAATAACTACCTATGGCTACACCTTC. This codes for CASSITTYGYTF.

J is TRBJ1-2 and V is TRBV28; 9 bases map to TRBD1. The CDR3 has 16 amino acids. Germline V gene data show CDR1 as MDHEN and CDR2 as SYDVKM. The V and J ends lost 2 bases and 3 bases, in that order; junction bases with no gene match: 7. The CDR3 DNA follows: TGTGCCAGCAGTTTAGGGGGACAGGGAGGGGACTATGGCTACACCTTC. Translated, it gives CASSLGGQGGDYGYTF.

This clone was recorded a few times. The chain joins TRBV27 to TRBJ2-7; TRBD1 matches 9 bases. V shed 6 bases, J shed 4 bases, and the junction held 10 bases outside the gene matches. CDR3 length equals 15 residues. CDR1 MNHEY and CDR2 SMNVEV come from the germline V gene (reference sequence). The chain's CDR3 is CASRPAGQGQYEQYF. In DNA, the CDR3 is TGTGCCAGCAGACCCGCCGGACAGGGGCAATACGAGCAGTACTTC.

The rearrangement uses TRBV19 and TRBJ2-6; 7 nucleotides agree with TRBD1. This CDR3 contains 18 residues. Trimming took 7 bases from V and 0 from J; bases not matched to a gene: 12. Germline values: CDR1 LNHDA, CDR2 SQIVND (reference sequence). CDR3 sequence (DNA): TGTGCCAGTACCCTCTCGGGACAGCTTCCCTCTGGGGCCAACGTCCTGACTTTC. Protein sequence: CASTLSGQLPSGANVLTF.

V and J are TRBV10-2 and TRBJ1-3; no clear D. Looked up from germline, CDR1 is WSHSY and CDR2 is SAAADI. Trimming took 5 bases from V and 0 from J, leaving 5 bases between them. The CDR3 spans 13 residues. The CDR3 spells CASSQSSGNTIYF. Written as DNA, the CDR3 is TGCGCCAGCAGTCAGAGCTCTGGAAACACCATATATTTT.

V and J are TRBV9 and TRBJ2-3; D not resolved. The germline V and J ends were trimmed by 1 base and 0 bases, with 9 bases remaining between them. Germline values: CDR1 SGDLS, CDR2 YYNGEE. The CDR3 contains 15 residues. The CDR3 reads CASSVTRLSTDTQYF. Written as DNA, the CDR3 is TGTGCCAGCAGCGTAACCCGGTTAAGCACAGATACGCAGTATTTT.

This chain joins TRBV18 and TRBJ1-2; unclear D gene. Deletions cut 2 bases from V and 2 bases from J, with 6 bases between. This CDR3 contains 13 residues. Germline values: CDR1 KGHSH, CDR2 LQKENI. CDR3 DNA: TGTGCCAGCTCACCAGCAGAAAACTATGGCTACACCTTC. Its translation is CASSPAENYGYTF.

This chain joins TRBV10-3 and TRBJ2-1; TRBD2 agrees at 7 bases. Germline V gene sequence: CDR1 ENHRY, CDR2 SYGVKD. The CDR3 extends over 15 amino acids. J gave up 4 bases and V 6 bases, and 9 bases lay outside the gene matches. The CDR3 sequence: CAIRAPGGSYNEQFF. CDR3 coding DNA: TGTGCCATCAGGGCTCCGGGGGGTTCTTACAATGAGCAGTTCTTC.

This clone has only a few counts. Mismatch with germline at one junction end may stem from a read error. V is TRBV11-2 and J is TRBJ1-1, with TRBD1 as a possible D gene (6 bases). Germline V gene sequence: CDR1 SGHAT, CDR2 FQNNGV. The CDR3 has 13 amino acids. The CDR3: CASRRGAVAEAFF. The CDR3 DNA sequence: TGTGCCAGCAGGAGGGGGGCTGTAGCTGAGGCTTTCTTT. The full variable domain, completed using reference TRBV11-2 and TRBJ1-1, is EAGVAQSPRYKIIEKRQSVAFWCNPISGHATLYWYQQILGQGPKLLIQFQNNGVVDDSQLPKDRFSAERLKGVDSTLKIQPAKLEDSAVYLCASRRGAVAEAFFGQGTRLTVV.

This sequence joins TRBV4-3 and TRBJ1-5; D ambiguous. V shed 0 bases and J shed 4 bases, with 4 bases lying between them. CDR3 length equals 13 residues. From germline, CDR1 is LGHNA and CDR2 YSLEER. Here the CDR3 DNA reads TGCGCCAGCAGCCAAGAAAGTAATCAGCCCCAGCATTTT. As protein: CASSQESNQPQHF.

This clone was detected only once. J is TRBJ2-7 and V is TRBV11-3; D uncertain. V was clipped by 4 bases and J by 0 bases, with 7 bases between them. The germline gives CDR1 SGHNT, CDR2 YENEEA. The CDR3 covers 13 residues. CDR3 bases: TGTGCCAGCAGCTCGTCAGGCTCCTACGAGCAGTACTTC. Its protein is CASSSSGSYEQYF.

The rearrangement uses TRBV10-1 and TRBJ2-1, with D maybe TRBD2 (7 bases). V was pared by 0 bases and J by 10 bases, with 16 bases between. In germline, CDR1 is WNHNN, CDR2 SYGVQD (reference sequence). The CDR3 runs 15 residues. In DNA form, the CDR3 reads TGCGCCAGCAGTGAGTCGGATCGGGGGGCCCGGGAGCAGTTCTTC. It is translated as CASSESDRGAREQFF.

This clone appeared a few times. The CDR3 spells CASRGTGDQPQHF. The CDR3 DNA reads TGTGCCAGTAGGGGGACAGGAGATCAGCCCCAGCATTTT. The chain joins TRBV19 to TRBJ1-5; TRBD1 agrees at 8 bases. The germline V gene has CDR1 LNHDA and CDR2 SQIVND (reference sequence). J gave up 5 bases and V 6 bases, and 3 bases lay outside the gene matches. This CDR3 is built from 13 residues.

This chain connects TRBV29-1 to TRBJ2-7; D may correspond to TRBD1 or TRBD2 (5 bases each). CDR3 size: 13 residues. Trimming removed 6 bases from V and 0 bases from J, with 12 bases in between. Germline V gene data show CDR1 as SQVTM and CDR2 as ANQGSEA. The CDR3 is CSVTGGGSYEQYF. The DNA for the CDR3 is TGCAGCGTCACAGGTGGGGGCTCCTACGAGCAGTACTTC.

The V and J genes are TRBV19 and TRBJ2-2; 12 bases line up with TRBD2. Germline V gene data show CDR1 as LNHDA and CDR2 as SQIVND (reference sequence). The V and J ends lost 11 bases and 4 bases, in that order; junction bases with no gene match: 2. The CDR3 totals 13 residues. The CDR3 loop is CAVGLAGTGELFF. CDR3 DNA: TGTGCCGTGGGACTAGCGGGCACCGGGGAGCTGTTTTTT.

The rearrangement links TRBV5-1 to TRBJ2-2; D not resolved. The CDR3 contains 16 residues. Deletions cut 4 bases from V and 6 bases from J, with 19 bases between. Looked up from germline, CDR1 is SGHRS and CDR2 is YFSETQ. CDR3 nucleotide sequence: TGCGCCAGCAGCGTTGTCGCCCGATCGTCTCCCGGGGAGCTGTTTTTT. Translating it yields CASSVVARSSPGELFF.

In nucleotides, the CDR3 is TGTGCCAGCAGCTACTCTGGACAGGGGATCTACGAGCAGTACTTC. It translates to CASSYSGQGIYEQYF. V usage is TRBV5-4 and J usage is TRBJ2-7, with 9 bases that match TRBD1. The germline CDR1 and CDR2 sequences are SGHNT and YYREEE (reference sequence). This CDR3 comprises 15 residues. With 3 bases clipped from V and 3 bases from J, the junction kept 7 bases outside the gene matches.

The rearrangement joins TRBV27 to TRBJ1-6; TRBD1 might be the D (5 bases). The V end lost 5 bases, the J end lost 10 bases, and 18 bases lay between the germline ends. CDR1 is MNHEY and CDR2 is SMNVEV in the germline V gene (reference sequence). The CDR3 is made up of 15 amino acids. CDR3 nucleotides: TGTGCCAGCAGTCCCGCCGGGACTGCCTCATCACCCCTCCACTTT. Translation: CASSPAGTASSPLHF.

J is TRBJ2-2 and V is TRBV29-1, with D possibly being TRBD1 (6 bases). The ends were cut back, 6 bases at V and 4 bases at J, with 9 bases in the middle. There are 12 residues in the CDR3. Looked up from germline, CDR1 is SQVTM and CDR2 is ANQGSEA. This CDR3 is CSVGQSTGELFF. Written as DNA, the CDR3 is TGCAGCGTAGGACAGAGCACCGGGGAGCTGTTTTTT.

V gene TRBV6-5 combines with J gene TRBJ2-2, with TRBD1 matching over 8 bases. This CDR3 comprises 15 residues. The V segment lost 7 bases and the J segment 1 base; nucleotides outside the gene matches: 5. Germline-derived CDR1 and CDR2 are MNHEY and SVGAGI. This chain's CDR3 is CASTRTGLNTGELFF. For the CDR3, the DNA is TGTGCCAGCACCCGGACAGGGCTGAACACCGGGGAGCTGTTTTTT.

V gene TRBV7-2 combines with J gene TRBJ2-1, with 10 bases identical to TRBD2. Per the germline V gene, CDR1 is SGHTA and CDR2 is FQGNSA. J was trimmed by 1 base and V by 3 bases; bases with no gene match: 9. This CDR3 region has 18 residues. The CDR3 protein is CASSFPTSGATSYNEQFF. CDR3 DNA: TGTGCCAGCAGCTTCCCTACTAGCGGGGCAACATCCTACAATGAGCAGTTCTTC. The whole variable domain, filled in from reference TRBV7-2 and TRBJ2-1, reads GAGVSQSPSNKVTEKGKDVELRCDPISGHTALYWYRQSLGQGLEFLIYFQGNSAPDKSGLPSDRFSAERTGGSVSTLTIQRTQQEDSAVYLCASSFPTSGATSYNEQFFGPGTRLTVL.

The chain links TRBV7-2 to TRBJ1-1; D possibly corresponds to TRBD1 (5 bases). CDR1 and CDR2 (germline): SGHTA, FQGNSA. The V gene lost 5 bases and the J gene lost 0 bases, with 10 bases spanning the gap. The CDR3 runs 14 residues. The CDR3 spells CASSPGTLNTEAFF. CDR3 sequence (DNA): TGTGCCAGCAGCCCCGGGACGTTGAACACTGAAGCTTTCTTT.

The J gene is TRBJ2-2, the V gene TRBV25-1; TRBD1 matches at 7 bases. The CDR3 loop spans 14 amino acids. The germline gives CDR1 MGHDK, CDR2 SYGVNS. J was trimmed by 5 bases and V by 4 bases; bases with no gene match: 4. This CDR3 reads CASSVAGGTGELFF. Here the CDR3 DNA reads TGTGCCAGCAGTGTGGCAGGGGGTACCGGGGAGCTGTTTTTT. The full variable domain, with the rest looked up from reference TRBV25-1 and TRBJ2-2, is EADIYQTPRYLVIGTGKKITLECSQTMGHDKMYWYQQDPGMELHLIHYSYGVNSTEKGDLSSESTVSRIRTEHFPLTLESARPSHTSQYLCASSVAGGTGELFFGEGSRLTVL.

This chain uses TRBV4-1 with TRBJ2-4, with 7 bases lining up with TRBD2. Germline trimming cut 1 base from V and 9 bases from J; bases unmatched to any gene: 15. This CDR3 contains 17 residues. CDR1 MGHRA and CDR2 YSYEKL come from the germline V gene. CDR3: CASSQGRQVASGGIQYF. The CDR3 DNA is TGCGCCAGCAGCCAAGGCCGGCAAGTGGCTAGCGGAGGCATTCAGTACTTC.